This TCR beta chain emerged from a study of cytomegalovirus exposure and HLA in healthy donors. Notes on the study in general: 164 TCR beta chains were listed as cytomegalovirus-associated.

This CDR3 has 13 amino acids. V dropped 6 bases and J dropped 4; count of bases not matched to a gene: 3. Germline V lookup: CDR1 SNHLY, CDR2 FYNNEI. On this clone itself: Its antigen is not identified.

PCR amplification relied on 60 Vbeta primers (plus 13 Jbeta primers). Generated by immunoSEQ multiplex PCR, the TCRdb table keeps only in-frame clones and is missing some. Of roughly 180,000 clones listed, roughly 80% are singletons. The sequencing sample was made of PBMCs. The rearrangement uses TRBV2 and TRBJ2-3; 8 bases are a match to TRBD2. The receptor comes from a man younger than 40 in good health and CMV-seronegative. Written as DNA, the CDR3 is TGTGCCAGCAGCGGGACTAGGGCAGATACGCAGTATTTT. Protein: CASSGTRADTQYF.